Listed below are T cell receptor beta chains from one sample, sequenced in a study of blood T cell repertoires in COVID-19. TCRdb's copy holds only in-frame clones and misses some; the assay was immunoSEQ multiplex PCR. The sample includes 250,000 or so clones, 65% to 90% of them seen just once. The source material was peripheral blood. The source is a woman in her 70s with acute or convalescent COVID-19. Both conserved end residues are part of each CDR3. Each record gives: CDR3 DNA, CDR3 protein, V gene, CDR3 length, D gene, J gene, clone size. A D gene is named only where the DNA matches it firmly. Only some rows state a clone size, as once, few, many or a class for expanded clones.

DNA: TGTGCCAGTACCAGACAGGGGACTAATGGCTACACCTTC; CDR3: CASTRQGTNGYTF; V: TRBV19; length: 13; D: TRBD1; J: TRBJ1-2; size: .
DNA: TGTGCCAGTAGTATTCGGCAGGGTAATAATCAGCCCCAGCATTTT; CDR3: CASSIRQGNNQPQHF; V: TRBV19; length: 15; D: .; J: TRBJ1-5; size: .
DNA: TGTGCCAGCAGCTTAGGCGGACAGGCCTATGGCTACACCTTC; CDR3: CASSLGGQAYGYTF; V: TRBV7-2; length: 14; D: TRBD1; J: TRBJ1-2; size: once
DNA: TGTGCCAGCAGTCCATGGGACAGGGTGGAGGAGACCCAGTACTTC; CDR3: CASSPWDRVEETQYF; V: TRBV28; length: 15; D: TRBD1; J: TRBJ2-5; size: .
DNA: TGCGCCAGCAGCTTACCCGGGACAGGGGACGGGGAGCAGTACTTC; CDR3: CASSLPGTGDGEQYF; V: TRBV5-1; length: 15; D: TRBD1; J: TRBJ2-7; size: .
DNA: TGTGCCAGCAGCCGTGGAGGGAGCAATCAGCCCCAGCATTTT; CDR3: CASSRGGSNQPQHF; V: TRBV7-8; length: 14; D: .; J: TRBJ1-5; size: .
DNA: TGTGCCAGCTCACCAAGGCTTAGCGACGAGCAGTACTTC; CDR3: CASSPRLSDEQYF; V: TRBV18; length: 13; D: .; J: TRBJ2-7; size: .
DNA: TGCGCCAGCAGCCCCGACGGACAGGTCCCGGGAGAGACCCAGTACTTC; CDR3: CASSPDGQVPGETQYF; V: TRBV4-1; length: 16; D: TRBD1; J: TRBJ2-5; size: .
DNA: TGTGCCAGCAGCCTACGGGACTCCGCTGAGCAGTACTTC; CDR3: CASSLRDSAEQYF; V: TRBV11-2; length: 13; D: .; J: TRBJ2-7; size: .
DNA: TGTGCCAGCTCACGGGACAGGAGCGGGGAGACCCAGTACTTC; CDR3: CASSRDRSGETQYF; V: TRBV18; length: 14; D: TRBD1; J: TRBJ2-5; size: .
DNA: TGTGCCAGTAGTATGGATTACACAGCATCTGAAGCTTTCTTT; CDR3: CASSMDYTASEAFF; V: TRBV19; length: 14; D: .; J: TRBJ1-1; size: few
DNA: TGTGCCAGCAGCAACAACATGAACACTGAAGCTTTCTTT; CDR3: CASSNNMNTEAFF; V: TRBV7-2; length: 13; D: .; J: TRBJ1-1; size: .
DNA: TGTGCCAGCAGCCCTACGCCACCCTCGCGCGGGGGAAACATTCAGTACTTC; CDR3: CASSPTPPSRGGNIQYF; V: TRBV3-1/TRBV3-2; length: 17; D: TRBD2; J: TRBJ2-4; size: .
DNA: TGTGCCAGCAGCACAGGGGCAGGTGGAAACACCATATATTTT; CDR3: CASSTGAGGNTIYF; V: TRBV5-4; length: 14; D: TRBD1; J: TRBJ1-3; size: .
DNA: TGTGCCAGCAGACCCCTAGGGGGCGCCGCTGAAGCTTTCTTT; CDR3: CASRPLGGAAEAFF; V: TRBV7-2; length: 14; D: TRBD1; J: TRBJ1-1; size: .
DNA: TGTGCCAGCAGCCCTGGACTAGTTTCCTACAATGAGCAGTTCTTC; CDR3: CASSPGLVSYNEQFF; V: TRBV6-6; length: 15; D: TRBD2; J: TRBJ2-1; size: once
DNA: TGTGCCAGCAGTGCAGGGACAGGGGGAGATACTGAAGCTTTCTTT; CDR3: CASSAGTGGDTEAFF; V: TRBV6-4; length: 15; D: TRBD1; J: TRBJ1-1; size: .
DNA: TGTGCCAGCAGTTCTCCTCGTCTGCGGGGGGGCCGAAGGCAGTTCTTC; CDR3: CASSSPRLRGGRRQFF; V: TRBV27; length: 16; D: TRBD2; J: TRBJ2-1; size: .
DNA: TGTGCCAGCAGCTTAGCGCGGTCAGTTGGTAATGAAAAACTGTTTTTT; CDR3: CASSLARSVGNEKLFF; V: TRBV7-8; length: 16; D: .; J: TRBJ1-4; size: once
DNA: TGTGCCAGCAGCCAACGTACAGGGGGAAACACCATATATTTT; CDR3: CASSQRTGGNTIYF; V: TRBV13; length: 14; D: .; J: TRBJ1-3; size: .
DNA: TGTGCCTGGACCCAGACAGTACGAAATGAAAAACTGTTTTTT; CDR3: CAWTQTVRNEKLFF; V: TRBV30; length: 14; D: .; J: TRBJ1-4; size: .
DNA: TGTGCCAGCAGCTTAGCCTCGGGACTAGCGGGGGACCGCACAGATACGCAGTATTTT; CDR3: CASSLASGLAGDRTDTQYF; V: TRBV7-2; length: 19; D: TRBD2; J: TRBJ2-3; size: .
DNA: TGTGCCTGGAGGGTCGCGGTTGACTATGGCTACACCTTC; CDR3: CAWRVAVDYGYTF; V: TRBV30; length: 13; D: .; J: TRBJ1-2; size: .
DNA: TGTGCCAGCAGCTTAGCCCAGGGGTTTAATTCACCCCTCCACTTT; CDR3: CASSLAQGFNSPLHF; V: TRBV7-9; length: 15; D: .; J: TRBJ1-6; size: .
DNA: TGTGCCAGCAGCCAGGGAGCGAATTCACCCCTCCACTTT; CDR3: CASSQGANSPLHF; V: TRBV3-1/TRBV3-2; length: 13; D: .; J: TRBJ1-6; size: .
DNA: TGTGCCAGCAGTTTTACAGCGGGGGGAACTACTTTGGCGTATTTT; CDR3: CASSFTAGGTTLAYF; V: TRBV28; length: 15; D: TRBD2; J: TRBJ2-3; size: .
DNA: TGTGCCAGCAGCTTGGGACAGCAGCATTTT; CDR3: CASSLGQQHF; V: TRBV5-8; length: 10; D: .; J: TRBJ1-5; size: .
DNA: TGTGCCATCAGTGAGTCGTCTAGGATCAATGAGCAGTTCTTC; CDR3: CAISESSRINEQFF; V: TRBV10-3; length: 14; D: .; J: TRBJ2-1; size: .
DNA: TGCGCCAGCAGCCCAGGGTTCCGGGAGGCAGATACGCAGTATTTT; CDR3: CASSPGFREADTQYF; V: TRBV5-1; length: 15; D: TRBD2; J: TRBJ2-3; size: .
DNA: TGCGCCAGCAGAAGAGAGGGTTATAATTCACCCCTCCACTTT; CDR3: CASRREGYNSPLHF; V: TRBV5-1; length: 14; D: .; J: TRBJ1-6; size: many
DNA: TGTGCCAGCAGACGACTAGCGGGGGCCTCGGGGCAAGAGACCCAGTACTTC; CDR3: CASRRLAGASGQETQYF; V: TRBV6-6; length: 17; D: TRBD2; J: TRBJ2-5; size: .
DNA: TGTGCCAGTAGTTTCCTGGGGGGGACTGAAGCTTTCTTT; CDR3: CASSFLGGTEAFF; V: TRBV19; length: 13; D: .; J: TRBJ1-1; size: .
DNA: TGTGCCAGCAGCCCGACAGGGCCGAACACTGAAGCTTTCTTT; CDR3: CASSPTGPNTEAFF; V: TRBV7-2; length: 14; D: TRBD1; J: TRBJ1-1; size: few
DNA: TGCGCCAGCAGCGCTAGCGGGGGGGCTGTTGAGCAGTTCTTC; CDR3: CASSASGGAVEQFF; V: TRBV5-1; length: 14; D: TRBD2; J: TRBJ2-1; size: many
DNA: TGTGCCAGCAAACCGGGACAGGACCTTTATGGCTACACCTTC; CDR3: CASKPGQDLYGYTF; V: TRBV2; length: 14; D: TRBD1; J: TRBJ1-2; size: .
DNA: TGTGCCAGCAGTGACCGACAAGCTAGCACAGATACGCAGTATTTT; CDR3: CASSDRQASTDTQYF; V: TRBV6-1; length: 15; D: .; J: TRBJ2-3; size: .
DNA: TGTGCCAGCAGGAGGGGGCCTAATTCACCCCTCCACTTT; CDR3: CASRRGPNSPLHF; V: TRBV12-3/TRBV12-4; length: 13; D: TRBD1; J: TRBJ1-6; size: few
DNA: TGTGCCAGCTCACCGGCCGGGAACCCTTACAATGAGCAGTTCTTC; CDR3: CASSPAGNPYNEQFF; V: TRBV18; length: 15; D: .; J: TRBJ2-1; size: .
DNA: TGTGCCAGCAGCTTATCGGGGGGAGGTGCAGATACGCAGTATTTT; CDR3: CASSLSGGGADTQYF; V: TRBV7-9; length: 15; D: TRBD2; J: TRBJ2-3; size: once
DNA: TGTGCCAGCTCACTGACCGGGAGAACCTACGAGCAGTACTTC; CDR3: CASSLTGRTYEQYF; V: TRBV18; length: 14; D: .; J: TRBJ2-7; size: .
DNA: TGTGCCAGCAGCTTCGAGGGGGCTAGTGCAGATACGCAGTATTTT; CDR3: CASSFEGASADTQYF; V: TRBV7-9; length: 15; D: TRBD1; J: TRBJ2-3; size: .